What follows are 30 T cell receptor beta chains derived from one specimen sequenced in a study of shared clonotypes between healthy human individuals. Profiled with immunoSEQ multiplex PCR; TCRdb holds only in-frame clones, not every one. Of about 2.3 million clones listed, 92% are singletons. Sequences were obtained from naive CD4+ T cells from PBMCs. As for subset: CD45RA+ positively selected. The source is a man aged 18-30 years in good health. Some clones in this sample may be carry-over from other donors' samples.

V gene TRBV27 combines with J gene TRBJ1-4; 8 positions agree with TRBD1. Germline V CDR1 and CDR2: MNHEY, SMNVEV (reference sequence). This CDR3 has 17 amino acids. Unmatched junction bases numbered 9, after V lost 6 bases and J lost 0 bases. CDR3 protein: CASSPDRDDATNEKLFF. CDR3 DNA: TGTGCCAGCAGCCCGGACAGGGACGATGCAACTAATGAAAAACTGTTTTTT.

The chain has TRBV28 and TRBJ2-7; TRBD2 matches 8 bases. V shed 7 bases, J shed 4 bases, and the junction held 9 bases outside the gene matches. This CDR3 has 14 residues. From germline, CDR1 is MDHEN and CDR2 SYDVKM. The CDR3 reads CASTEGTRKYEQYF. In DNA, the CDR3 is TGTGCCAGCACCGAGGGGACTAGAAAATACGAGCAGTACTTC. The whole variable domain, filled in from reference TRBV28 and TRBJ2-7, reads DVKVTQSSRYLVKRTGEKVFLECVQDMDHENMFWYRQDPGLGLRLIYFSYDVKMKEKGDIPEGYSVSREKKERFSLILESASTNQTSMYLCASTEGTRKYEQYFGPGTRLTVT.

The CDR3 bases are TGTGCCAGCAAAATAGCGGACGAGCAGTACTTC. It is translated as CASKIADEQYF. The chain uses TRBV6-1 and TRBJ2-7; weak D call: TRBD2 (6 bases). Germline V CDR1 and CDR2: MNHNS, SASEGT. CDR3 length: 11 residues. Trimming took 7 bases from V and 5 from J, leaving 9 bases between them.

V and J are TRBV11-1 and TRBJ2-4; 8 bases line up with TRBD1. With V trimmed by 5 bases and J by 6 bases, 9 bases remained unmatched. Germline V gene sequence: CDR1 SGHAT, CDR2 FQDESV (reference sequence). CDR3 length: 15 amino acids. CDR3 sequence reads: CASSPSHGQGNIQYF. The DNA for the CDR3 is TGTGCCAGCAGCCCCTCACATGGACAGGGAAACATTCAGTACTTC.

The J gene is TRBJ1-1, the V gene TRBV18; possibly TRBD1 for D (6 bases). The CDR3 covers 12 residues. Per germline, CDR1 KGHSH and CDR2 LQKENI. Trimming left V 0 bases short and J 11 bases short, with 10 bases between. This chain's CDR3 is CASSPPKGGAFF. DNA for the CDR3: TGTGCCAGCTCACCACCAAAGGGGGGGGCTTTCTTT.

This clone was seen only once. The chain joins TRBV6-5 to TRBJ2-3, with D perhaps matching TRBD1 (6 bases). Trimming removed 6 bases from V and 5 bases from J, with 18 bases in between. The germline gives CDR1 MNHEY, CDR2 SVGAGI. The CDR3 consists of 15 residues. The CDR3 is CASSRGLQTGDTQYF. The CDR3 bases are TGTGCCAGCAGCCGAGGGCTCCAGACAGGAGATACGCAGTATTTT.

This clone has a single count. CDR3 sequence reads: CASSPVQRETDTQYF. The CDR3 DNA reads as TGTGCCAGCTCACCAGTCCAGCGGGAGACAGATACGCAGTATTTT. V and J are TRBV18 and TRBJ2-3; 8 bases map to TRBD2. Germline V gene data show CDR1 as KGHSH and CDR2 as LQKENI. This CDR3 comprises 15 residues. The V gene end was trimmed by 2 bases and the J gene end by 3 bases; junction bases not matched to a gene: 4.

The CDR3 loop reads CAWNQRQGVREKLFF. The CDR3, as DNA: TGTGCCTGGAATCAACGACAGGGGGTGAGAGAAAAACTGTTTTTT. The rearrangement links TRBV30 to TRBJ1-4; 9 bases line up with TRBD1. The CDR3 consists of 15 residues. V shed 4 bases, J shed 8 bases, and the junction held 11 bases outside the gene matches. Germline V CDR1 and CDR2: GTSNPN, SVGIG (reference sequence).

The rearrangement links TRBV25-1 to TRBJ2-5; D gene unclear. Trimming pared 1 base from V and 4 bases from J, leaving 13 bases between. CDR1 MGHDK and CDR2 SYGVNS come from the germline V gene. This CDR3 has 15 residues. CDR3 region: CASSEFFGIGETQYF. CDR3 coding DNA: TGTGCCAGCAGTGAATTTTTTGGCATAGGAGAGACCCAGTACTTC.

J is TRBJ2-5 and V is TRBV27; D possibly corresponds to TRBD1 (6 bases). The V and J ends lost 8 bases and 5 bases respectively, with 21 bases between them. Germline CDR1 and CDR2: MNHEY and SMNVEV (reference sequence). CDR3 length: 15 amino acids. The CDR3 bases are TGTGCCAGCTACCATCCACAGGGTTCTTGGGAGACCCAGTACTTC. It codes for CASYHPQGSWETQYF.

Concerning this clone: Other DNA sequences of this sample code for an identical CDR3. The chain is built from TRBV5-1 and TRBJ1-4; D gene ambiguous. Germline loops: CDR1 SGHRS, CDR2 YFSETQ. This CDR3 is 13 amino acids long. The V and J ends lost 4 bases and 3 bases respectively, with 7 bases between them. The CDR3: CASSGSSNEKLFF. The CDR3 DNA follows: TGCGCCAGCAGCGGGAGTTCTAATGAAAAACTGTTTTTT. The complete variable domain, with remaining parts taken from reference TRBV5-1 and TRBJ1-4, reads KAGVTQTPRYLIKTRGQQVTLSCSPISGHRSVSWYQQTPGQGLQFLFEYFSETQRNKGNFPGRFSGRQFSNSRSEMNVSTLELGDSALYLCASSGSSNEKLFFGSGTQLSVL.

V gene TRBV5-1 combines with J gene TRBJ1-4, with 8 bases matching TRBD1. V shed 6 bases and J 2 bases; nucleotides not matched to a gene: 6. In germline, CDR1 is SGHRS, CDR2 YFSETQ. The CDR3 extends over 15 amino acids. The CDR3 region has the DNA TGCGCCAGCAAGCTCACAGGGGGGACTAATGAAAAACTGTTTTTT. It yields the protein CASKLTGGTNEKLFF.

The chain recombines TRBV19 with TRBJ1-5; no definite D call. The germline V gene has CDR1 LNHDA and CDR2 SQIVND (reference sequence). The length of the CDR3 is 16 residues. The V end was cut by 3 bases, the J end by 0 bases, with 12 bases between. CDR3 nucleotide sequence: TGTGCCAGTAGTATGTCGCGGAGTGTTAGCAATCAGCCCCAGCATTTT. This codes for CASSMSRSVSNQPQHF.

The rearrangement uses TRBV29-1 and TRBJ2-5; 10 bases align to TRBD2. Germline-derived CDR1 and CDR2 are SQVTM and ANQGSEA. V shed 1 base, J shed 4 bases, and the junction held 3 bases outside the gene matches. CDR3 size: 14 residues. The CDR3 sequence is CSVEGLAGLETQYF. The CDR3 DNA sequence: TGCAGCGTTGAAGGACTAGCGGGCTTAGAGACCCAGTACTTC.

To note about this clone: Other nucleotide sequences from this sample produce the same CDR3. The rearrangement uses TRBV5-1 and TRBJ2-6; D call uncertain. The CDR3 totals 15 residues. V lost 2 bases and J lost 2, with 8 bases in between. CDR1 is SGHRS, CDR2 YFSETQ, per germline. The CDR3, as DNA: TGCGCCAGCAGCTTCGGTGGGCCTGGGGCCAACGTCCTGACTTTC. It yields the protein CASSFGGPGANVLTF.

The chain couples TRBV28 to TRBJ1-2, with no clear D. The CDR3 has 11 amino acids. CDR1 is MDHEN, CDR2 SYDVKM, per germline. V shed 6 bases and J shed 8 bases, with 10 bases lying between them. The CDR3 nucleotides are TGTGCCAGCAGCCAGACCCGCGGCTACACCTTC. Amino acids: CASSQTRGYTF.

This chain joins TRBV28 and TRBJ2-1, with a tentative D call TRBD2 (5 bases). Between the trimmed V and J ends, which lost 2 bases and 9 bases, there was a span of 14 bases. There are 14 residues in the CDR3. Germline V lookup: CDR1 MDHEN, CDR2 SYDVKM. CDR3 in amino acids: CASSLPPAAGEQFF. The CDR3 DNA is TGTGCCAGCAGTTTACCGCCCGCGGCGGGTGAGCAGTTCTTC.

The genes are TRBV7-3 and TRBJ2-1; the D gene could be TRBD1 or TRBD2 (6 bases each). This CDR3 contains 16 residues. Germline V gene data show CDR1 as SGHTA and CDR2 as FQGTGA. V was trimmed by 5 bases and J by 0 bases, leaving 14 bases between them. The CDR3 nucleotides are TGTGCCAGCAGCCATGGAGGGGGAAGCTCCTACAATGAGCAGTTCTTC. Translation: CASSHGGGSSYNEQFF.

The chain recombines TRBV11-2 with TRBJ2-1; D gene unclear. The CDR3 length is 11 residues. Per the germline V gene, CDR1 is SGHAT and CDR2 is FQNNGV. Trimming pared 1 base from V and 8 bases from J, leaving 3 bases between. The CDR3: CASSLGYEQFF. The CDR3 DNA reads TGTGCCAGCAGCTTAGGCTATGAGCAGTTCTTC.

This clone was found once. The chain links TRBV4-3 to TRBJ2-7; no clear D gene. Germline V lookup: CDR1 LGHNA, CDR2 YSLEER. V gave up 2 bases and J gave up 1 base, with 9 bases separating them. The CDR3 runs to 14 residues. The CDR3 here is CASSQTYLSYEQYF. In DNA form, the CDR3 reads TGCGCCAGCAGCCAAACATACTTGTCCTACGAGCAGTACTTC.

The CDR3 DNA reads TGTGCCAGCAGCTTTCCACGGGGCGGGGCCTCCTACGAGCAGTACTTC. Translation gives CASSFPRGGASYEQYF. The chain employs TRBV7-2 and TRBJ2-7; D perhaps matches TRBD2 (6 bases). The CDR3 is made up of 16 amino acids. The germline gives CDR1 SGHTA, CDR2 FQGNSA. V lost 3 bases and J lost 0, with 15 bases in between.

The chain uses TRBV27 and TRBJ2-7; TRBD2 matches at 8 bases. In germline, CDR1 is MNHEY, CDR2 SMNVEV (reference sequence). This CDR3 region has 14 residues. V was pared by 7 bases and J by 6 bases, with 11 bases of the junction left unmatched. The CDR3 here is CASKRAGEIPEQYF. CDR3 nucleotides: TGTGCCAGCAAACGAGCGGGAGAAATCCCCGAGCAGTACTTC.

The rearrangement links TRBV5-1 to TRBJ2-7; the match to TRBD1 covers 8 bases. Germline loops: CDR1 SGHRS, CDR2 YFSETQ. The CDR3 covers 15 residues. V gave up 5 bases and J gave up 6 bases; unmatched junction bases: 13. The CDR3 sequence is CASRLLPGQDREQYF. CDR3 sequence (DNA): TGCGCCAGCAGGCTCCTCCCGGGACAGGACCGCGAGCAGTACTTC.

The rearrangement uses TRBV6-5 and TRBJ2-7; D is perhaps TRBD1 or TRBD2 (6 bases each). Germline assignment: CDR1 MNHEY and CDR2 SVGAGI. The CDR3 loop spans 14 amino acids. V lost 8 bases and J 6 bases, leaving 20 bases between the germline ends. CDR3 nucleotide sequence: TGTGCCAGCGGCCTGGGGGGCACCTACGGCGAGCAGTACTTC. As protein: CASGLGGTYGEQYF.

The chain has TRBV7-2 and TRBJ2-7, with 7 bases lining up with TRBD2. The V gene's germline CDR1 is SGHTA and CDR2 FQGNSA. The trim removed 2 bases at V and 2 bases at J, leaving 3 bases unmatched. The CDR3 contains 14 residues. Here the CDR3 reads CASSLRLAAYEQYF. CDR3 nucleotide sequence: TGTGCCAGCAGCTTAAGGCTAGCGGCCTACGAGCAGTACTTC. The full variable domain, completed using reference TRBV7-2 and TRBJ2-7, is GAGVSQSPSNKVTEKGKDVELRCDPISGHTALYWYRQSLGQGLEFLIYFQGNSAPDKSGLPSDRFSAERTGGSVSTLTIQRTQQEDSAVYLCASSLRLAAYEQYFGPGTRLTVT.

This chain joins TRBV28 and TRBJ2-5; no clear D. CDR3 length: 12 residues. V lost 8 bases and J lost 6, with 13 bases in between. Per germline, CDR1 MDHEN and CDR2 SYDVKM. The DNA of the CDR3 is TGTGCCAGCGTCGACCTGATGAAGACCCAGTACTTC. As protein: CASVDLMKTQYF.

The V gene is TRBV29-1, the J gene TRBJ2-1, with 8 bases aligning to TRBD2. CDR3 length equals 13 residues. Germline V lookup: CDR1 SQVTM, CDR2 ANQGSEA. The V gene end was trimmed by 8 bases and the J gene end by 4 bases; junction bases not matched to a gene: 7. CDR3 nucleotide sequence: TGCAGCCTACCGGGGGGGAATTACAATGAGCAGTTCTTC. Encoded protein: CSLPGGNYNEQFF.

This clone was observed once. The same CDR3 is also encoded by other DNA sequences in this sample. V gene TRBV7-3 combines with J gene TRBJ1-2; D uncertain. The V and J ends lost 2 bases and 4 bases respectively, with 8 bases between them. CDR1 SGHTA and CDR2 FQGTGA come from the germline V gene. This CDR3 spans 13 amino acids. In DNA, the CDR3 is TGTGCCAGCAGCTTAGGAGGGAGCTATGGCTACACCTTC. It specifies CASSLGGSYGYTF.

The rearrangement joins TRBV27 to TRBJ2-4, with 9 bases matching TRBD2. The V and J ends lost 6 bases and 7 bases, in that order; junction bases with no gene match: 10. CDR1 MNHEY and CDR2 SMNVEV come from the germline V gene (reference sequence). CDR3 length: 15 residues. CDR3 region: CASSSRGSGSNIQYF. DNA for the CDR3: TGTGCCAGCAGCTCCCGGGGTAGCGGGAGTAACATTCAGTACTTC.

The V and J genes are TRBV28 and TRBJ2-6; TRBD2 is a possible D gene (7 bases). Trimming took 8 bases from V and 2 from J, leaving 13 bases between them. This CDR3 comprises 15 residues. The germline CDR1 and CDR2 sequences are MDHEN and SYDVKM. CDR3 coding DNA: TGTGCCAGCTCATGGGGGGGGCCTGGGGCCAACGTCCTGACTTTC. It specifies CASSWGGPGANVLTF.